Listed below are T cell receptor beta chains from one sample, sequenced in a study of identical twins. TCRdb recomputed calls from the 5' RACE reads with MiXCR, one row per CDR3 protein. The sample lists 1.5 million to 2 million distinct CDR3 sequences; around a third were seen once. Material for sequencing was cord blood. The receptors derive from a newborn girl in good health. Both conserved end residues are part of each CDR3. D genes are given only for firm matches. Only some rows state a clone size, as once, few, many or a class for expanded clones.

clone_size: NA; v_call: TRBV27; d_call: NA; j_call: TRBJ2-7; cdr3_aa: CASSWTPSYEQYF; cdr3_nt: TGTGCCAGCAGTTGGACGCCGTCCTACGAGCAGTACTTC
clone_size: many; v_call: TRBV2; d_call: TRBD2; j_call: TRBJ2-7; cdr3_aa: CASSERTSSSYEQYF; cdr3_nt: TGTGCCAGCAGTGAAAGGACTAGCAGCTCCTACGAGCAGTACTTC
clone_size: NA; v_call: TRBV7-9; d_call: NA; j_call: TRBJ1-6; cdr3_aa: CASNRSAALNSPLHF; cdr3_nt: TGTGCCAGCAATCGATCGGCAGCGCTTAATTCACCCCTCCACTTT
clone_size: few; v_call: TRBV20-1; d_call: NA; j_call: TRBJ1-2; cdr3_aa: CSASLPMPAGYTF; cdr3_nt: TGCAGTGCTAGTCTACCCATGCCCGCTGGCTACACCTTC
clone_size: NA; v_call: TRBV10-3; d_call: TRBD1; j_call: TRBJ1-6; cdr3_aa: CAISETGVNSPLHF; cdr3_nt: TGTGCCATCAGTGAGACAGGGGTAAATTCACCCCTCCACTTT
clone_size: few; v_call: TRBV12-3/TRBV12-4; d_call: TRBD2; j_call: TRBJ2-1; cdr3_aa: CASSPPSGRTNEQFF; cdr3_nt: TGTGCCAGCAGCCCCCCTAGCGGGAGGACCAATGAGCAGTTCTTC
clone_size: NA; v_call: TRBV12-3/TRBV12-4; d_call: TRBD1; j_call: TRBJ2-7; cdr3_aa: CASKTGGVQYF; cdr3_nt: TGTGCCAGCAAGACAGGGGGTGTGCAGTACTTC
clone_size: NA; v_call: TRBV10-2; d_call: TRBD1; j_call: TRBJ1-2; cdr3_aa: CASSGGGAHGYTF; cdr3_nt: TGCGCCAGCAGTGGAGGGGGCGCACATGGCTACACCTTC
clone_size: NA; v_call: TRBV7-9; d_call: NA; j_call: TRBJ2-7; cdr3_aa: CASSLPRDSYNEQYF; cdr3_nt: TGTGCCAGCAGCTTACCGCGGGACTCCTACAATGAGCAGTACTTC
clone_size: NA; v_call: TRBV5-1; d_call: NA; j_call: TRBJ1-1; cdr3_aa: CASRQNRRPDTEAFF; cdr3_nt: TGCGCCAGCAGGCAGAACAGGAGGCCGGACACTGAAGCTTTCTTT
clone_size: NA; v_call: TRBV7-9; d_call: NA; j_call: TRBJ1-1; cdr3_aa: CASSLSKGLNTEAFF; cdr3_nt: TGTGCCAGCAGCTTGTCTAAGGGACTTAACACTGAAGCTTTCTTT
clone_size: many; v_call: TRBV25-1; d_call: NA; j_call: TRBJ2-3; cdr3_aa: CASSPPVAGDTQYF; cdr3_nt: TGTGCCAGCAGTCCCCCCGTAGCTGGAGATACGCAGTATTTT
clone_size: few; v_call: TRBV12-3/TRBV12-4; d_call: NA; j_call: TRBJ1-1; cdr3_aa: CASINLGRNTEAFF; cdr3_nt: TGTGCCAGCATTAACCTGGGGCGGAACACTGAAGCTTTCTTT